Sequencing of this T cell receptor beta chain was carried out in a study of T cells in tuberculosis. Study-level background: IGRA-negative adolescents, IGRA-positive adolescents with latent tuberculosis and adults with active tuberculosis formed this South African cohort. Regarding the study as a whole: Smaller distances to GMM-specific TCRs suggested their expansion in active tuberculosis.

This CDR3 has 14 residues. Trimming shortened V by 2 bases and J by 6 bases, and 14 bases separated the two germline ends. The germline gives CDR1 SGHRS, CDR2 YFSETQ. Method: immunoSEQ multiplex PCR; TCRdb's copy keeps in-frame clones and lacks some. Of about 43,000 clones listed, roughly 94% are singletons. Concerning this clone: The antigen is not known.

Sequences were obtained from PBMCs. This receptor was taken from a donor aged 10 to 29 with latent tuberculosis or without tuberculosis infection. Some clones in this sample may be carry-over from other donors' samples. The genes are TRBV5-1 and TRBJ1-1; D call uncertain. In DNA, the CDR3 is TGCGCCAGCAGCTTAACGGGGATGAGCCCTGAAGCTTTCTTT. Protein sequence: CASSLTGMSPEAFF.